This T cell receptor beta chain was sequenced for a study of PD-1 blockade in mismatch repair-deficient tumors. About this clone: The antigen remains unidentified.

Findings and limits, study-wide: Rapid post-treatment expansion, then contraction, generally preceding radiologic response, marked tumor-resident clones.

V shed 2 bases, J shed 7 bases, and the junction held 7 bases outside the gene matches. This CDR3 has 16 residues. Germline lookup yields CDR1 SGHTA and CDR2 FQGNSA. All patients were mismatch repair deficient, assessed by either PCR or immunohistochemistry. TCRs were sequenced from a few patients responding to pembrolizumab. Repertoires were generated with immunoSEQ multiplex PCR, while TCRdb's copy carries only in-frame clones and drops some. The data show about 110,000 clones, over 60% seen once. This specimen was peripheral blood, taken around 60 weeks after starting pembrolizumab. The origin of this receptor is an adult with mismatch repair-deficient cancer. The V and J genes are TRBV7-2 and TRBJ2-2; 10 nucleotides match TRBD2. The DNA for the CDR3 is TGTGCCAGCAGCTTAAGAGCGGGAGGGCAGAGCGGGGAGCTGTTTTTT. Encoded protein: CASSLRAGGQSGELFF. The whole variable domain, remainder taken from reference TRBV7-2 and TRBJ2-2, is GAGVSQSPSNKVTEKGKDVELRCDPISGHTALYWYRQSLGQGLEFLIYFQGNSAPDKSGLPSDRFSAERTGGSVSTLTIQRTQQEDSAVYLCASSLRAGGQSGELFFGEGSRLTVL.